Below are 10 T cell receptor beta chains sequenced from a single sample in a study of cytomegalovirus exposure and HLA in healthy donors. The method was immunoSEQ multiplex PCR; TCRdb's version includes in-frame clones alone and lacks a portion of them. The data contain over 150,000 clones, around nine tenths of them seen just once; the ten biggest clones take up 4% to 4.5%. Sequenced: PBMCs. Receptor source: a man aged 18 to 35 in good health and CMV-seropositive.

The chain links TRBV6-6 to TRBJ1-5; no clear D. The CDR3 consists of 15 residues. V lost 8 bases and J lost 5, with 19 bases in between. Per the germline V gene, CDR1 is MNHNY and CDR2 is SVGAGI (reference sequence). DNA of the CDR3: TGTGCCAGCGCTAACTCGGGTGGCCAGTATCAGCCCCAGCATTTT. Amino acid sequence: CASANSGGQYQPQHF.

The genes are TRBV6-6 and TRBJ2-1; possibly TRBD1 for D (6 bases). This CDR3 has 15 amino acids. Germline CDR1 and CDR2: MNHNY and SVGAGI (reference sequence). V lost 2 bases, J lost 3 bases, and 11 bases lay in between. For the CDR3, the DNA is TGTGCCAGCAGTTACGGGGGCCGTTTCTACAATGAGCAGTTCTTC. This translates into CASSYGGRFYNEQFF.

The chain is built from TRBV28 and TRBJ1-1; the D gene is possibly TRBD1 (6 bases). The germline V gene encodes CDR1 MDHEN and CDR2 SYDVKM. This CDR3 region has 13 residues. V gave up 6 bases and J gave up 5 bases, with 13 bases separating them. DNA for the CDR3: TGTGCCAGCAGATACCGCCAGGGGACTGAAGCTTTCTTT. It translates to CASRYRQGTEAFF.

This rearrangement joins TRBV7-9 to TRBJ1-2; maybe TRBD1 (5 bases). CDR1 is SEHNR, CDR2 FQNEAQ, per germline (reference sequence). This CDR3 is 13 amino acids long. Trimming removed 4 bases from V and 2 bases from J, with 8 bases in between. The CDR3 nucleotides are TGTGCCAGCAGCTCAGGACAAAACTATGGCTACACCTTC. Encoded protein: CASSSGQNYGYTF.

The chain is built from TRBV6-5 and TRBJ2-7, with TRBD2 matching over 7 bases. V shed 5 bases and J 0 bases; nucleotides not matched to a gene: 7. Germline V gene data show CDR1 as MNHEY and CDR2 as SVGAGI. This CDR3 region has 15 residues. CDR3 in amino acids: CASSPRDYYSYEQYF. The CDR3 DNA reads TGTGCCAGCAGTCCCCGGGACTACTACTCCTACGAGCAGTACTTC.

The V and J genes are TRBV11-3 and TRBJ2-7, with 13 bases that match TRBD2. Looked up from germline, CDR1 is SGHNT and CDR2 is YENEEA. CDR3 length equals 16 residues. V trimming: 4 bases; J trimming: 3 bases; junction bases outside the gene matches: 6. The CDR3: CASSSRTSGGHYEQYF. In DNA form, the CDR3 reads TGTGCCAGCAGCTCGCGGACTAGCGGGGGACACTACGAGCAGTACTTC.

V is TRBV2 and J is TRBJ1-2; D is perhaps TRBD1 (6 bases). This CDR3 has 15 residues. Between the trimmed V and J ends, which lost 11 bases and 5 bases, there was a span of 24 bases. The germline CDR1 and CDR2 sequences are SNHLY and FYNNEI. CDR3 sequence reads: CAATPRQGQGYGYTF. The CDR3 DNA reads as TGTGCCGCAACGCCCCGGCAGGGGCAAGGGTATGGCTACACCTTC.

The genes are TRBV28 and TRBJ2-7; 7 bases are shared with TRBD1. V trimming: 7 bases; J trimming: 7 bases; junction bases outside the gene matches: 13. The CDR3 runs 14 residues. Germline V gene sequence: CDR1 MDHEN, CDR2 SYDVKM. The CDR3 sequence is CASMQGVRQGEQYF. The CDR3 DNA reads TGTGCCAGCATGCAGGGGGTACGGCAAGGGGAGCAGTACTTC.

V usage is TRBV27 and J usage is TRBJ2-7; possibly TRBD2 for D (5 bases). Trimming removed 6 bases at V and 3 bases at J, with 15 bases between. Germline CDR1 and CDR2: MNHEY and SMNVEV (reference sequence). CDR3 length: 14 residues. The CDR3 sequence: CASRSLVGDYEQYF. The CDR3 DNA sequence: TGTGCCAGCAGGTCCTTAGTGGGAGACTACGAGCAGTACTTC.

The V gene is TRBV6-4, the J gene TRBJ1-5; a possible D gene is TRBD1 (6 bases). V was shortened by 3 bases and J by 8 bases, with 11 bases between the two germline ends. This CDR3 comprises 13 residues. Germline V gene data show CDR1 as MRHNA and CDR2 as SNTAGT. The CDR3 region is CASSEERGKPQHF. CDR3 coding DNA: TGTGCCAGCAGTGAGGAGAGGGGGAAGCCCCAGCATTTT.